These T cell receptor beta chains were read from a single sample in a study of blood T cell repertoires in COVID-19. Profiling relied on immunoSEQ multiplex PCR, and the TCRdb table lists in-frame clones only, not all of them. The data show more than 110,000 clones, with 85% to 90% seen just once and roughly 9.6% held by the top ten. Input material: peripheral blood. The receptor set was obtained from a woman of 80 years or more with acute or convalescent COVID-19. The CDR3 runs from the conserved cysteine through the conserved F or W. The order of the fields is clone size, J gene, D gene, V gene, CDR3 DNA, CDR3 protein. A D gene is named only where the DNA matches it firmly. Some rows have no size entry. The others give once, few or many, or a class for an expanded clone.

>.|TRBJ1-5|.|TRBV12-3/TRBV12-4
TGTGCCAGCAGTTCCGTGCGGAATCAGCCCCAGCATTTT
CASSSVRNQPQHF
>.|TRBJ2-3|.|TRBV7-9
TGTGCCAGCAGCTTAGAGTGGGGAGCAGATACGCAGTATTTT
CASSLEWGADTQYF
>.|TRBJ2-1|TRBD1|TRBV30
TGTGCCTGGAGTGTAGGGGGCATCTACAATGAGCAGTTCTTC
CAWSVGGIYNEQFF
>.|TRBJ1-1|TRBD1|TRBV9
TGTGCCAGCAGCGTCCAACAGGGGGGGAGCACTGAAGCTTTCTTT
CASSVQQGGSTEAFF
>.|TRBJ2-7|TRBD1|TRBV18
TGTGCCAGCTCACAGGGACAGGCTTCCTACGAGCAGTACTTC
CASSQGQASYEQYF
>.|TRBJ1-3|.|TRBV6-1
TGTGCCAGCAGTGAAGTCAGGGCAGGAGCTGGAAACACCATATATTTT
CASSEVRAGAGNTIYF
>.|TRBJ1-2|TRBD1|TRBV3-1/TRBV3-2
TGTGCCAGCAGCCACTCGGACAGGGGTGGCTACACCTTC
CASSHSDRGGYTF
>.|TRBJ2-1|.|TRBV24-1
TGTGCCACCAGTGACCCGCGAGCGGGTGGGAATGAGCAGTTCTTC
CATSDPRAGGNEQFF
>.|TRBJ1-1|.|TRBV4-1
TGCGCCAGCAGCCCTTCACTTCCGGGACTGAAAAACACTGAAGCTTTCTTT
CASSPSLPGLKNTEAFF
>.|TRBJ1-6|TRBD1|TRBV4-3
TGCGCCAGCAGCCAGGGACAGGGGGCTTCGTATTCACCCCTCCACTTT
CASSQGQGASYSPLHF
>.|TRBJ2-7|.|TRBV7-9
TGTGCCAGCAGCCCCCCCAGTGACTACGAGCAGTACTTC
CASSPPSDYEQYF
>.|TRBJ1-6|TRBD1|TRBV19
TGTGCCAGTAGTATCGGACAGGGGTATAATTCACCCCTCCACTTT
CASSIGQGYNSPLHF
>.|TRBJ1-1|TRBD1|TRBV9
TGTGCCAGCAGCAAAATGACAGGGGTGAACACTGAAGCTTTCTTT
CASSKMTGVNTEAFF
>once|TRBJ1-6|.|TRBV5-5
TGTGCCAGCAGCTTCGGGTACCGGAGCTCCTATAATTCACCCCTCCACTTT
CASSFGYRSSYNSPLHF
>.|TRBJ1-1|TRBD1|TRBV27
TGTGCCAGCATCCCTGGACAGGGGTGGACTAACACTGAAGCTTTCTTT
CASIPGQGWTNTEAFF
>once|TRBJ1-1|TRBD1|TRBV7-8
TGTGCCAGCAGCACGACAGGGGAGGGCACTGAAGCTTTCTTT
CASSTTGEGTEAFF
>.|TRBJ2-6|TRBD1|TRBV7-3
TGTGCCAGCAGCCCCGGACAGGGACTCTCTGGGGCCAACGTCCTGACTTTC
CASSPGQGLSGANVLTF
>.|TRBJ2-1|.|TRBV7-9
TGTGCCAGCAGTTTCCGCAATGAGCAGTTCTTC
CASSFRNEQFF
>.|TRBJ1-2|TRBD1|TRBV5-4
TGTGCCAGCAGCGCAAACCCCGGGACAGGGAGCGGTGGCTACACCTTC
CASSANPGTGSGGYTF
>.|TRBJ1-5|.|TRBV7-8
TGTGCCAGCAGCTTCCTACAGCGGTATGGCAATCAGCCCCAGCATTTT
CASSFLQRYGNQPQHF
>.|TRBJ2-2|TRBD1|TRBV5-4
TGTGCCAGCAGCAACCCACAGGGGGCAGAGACCGGGGAGCTGTTTTTT
CASSNPQGAETGELFF
>.|TRBJ1-1|TRBD1|TRBV3-1/TRBV3-2
TGTGCCAGCAGCCAAAGAGGGACAGGGGTCTCTGAAGCTTTCTTT
CASSQRGTGVSEAFF
>.|TRBJ2-5|.|TRBV11-2
TGTGCCAGCAGCCCAGGGCGAGAGACCCAGTACTTC
CASSPGRETQYF
>.|TRBJ1-5|.|TRBV18
TGTGCCAGCTCACCAGGGGGAGGGGCTTATAGCAATCAGCCCCAGCATTTT
CASSPGGGAYSNQPQHF
>.|TRBJ1-2|.|TRBV21-1
TGTGCCAGCAGCAAAGGGGCGGGGGCACGTTATGGCTACACCTTC
CASSKGAGARYGYTF
>.|TRBJ2-3|.|TRBV5-5
TGTGCCAGCAGCTCCCAGGGTGGAACTAGCACAGATACGCAGTATTTT
CASSSQGGTSTDTQYF
>.|TRBJ1-4|TRBD1|TRBV5-1
TGCGCCAGCAGCGATAGCGTTTCTACAGGGGCGCAGGGTGAAAAACTGTTTTTT
CASSDSVSTGAQGEKLFF
>.|TRBJ1-4|.|TRBV30
TGTGCCTGGAGGGACAGTACCTGGAAAAAACTGTTTTTT
CAWRDSTWKKLFF
>.|TRBJ1-4|TRBD1|TRBV3-1/TRBV3-2
TGTGCCAGCAGCCAAGGGACAGGGAATGAAAAACTGTTTTTT
CASSQGTGNEKLFF
>.|TRBJ1-1|.|TRBV7-9
TGTGCCAGCAGCCCGTCAGGGGCCCAAGCTTTCTTT
CASSPSGAQAFF
>.|TRBJ1-2|.|TRBV29-1
TGCAGCGTTGTAAAGTCAGGGTTTAACTATGGCTACACCTTC
CSVVKSGFNYGYTF
>.|TRBJ1-1|.|TRBV9
TGTGCCAGCAGCGTGGGCCCTAACACTGAAGCTTTCTTT
CASSVGPNTEAFF
>.|TRBJ2-7|TRBD1|TRBV6-6
TGTGCCAGCAGCCGGCCGGGACAGGGAACTTACGAGCAGTACTTC
CASSRPGQGTYEQYF
>once|TRBJ2-2|.|TRBV3-1/TRBV3-2
TGTGCCAGCAGCCACCTGGGACTCACGAACACCGGGGAGCTGTTTTTT
CASSHLGLTNTGELFF
>.|TRBJ1-2|TRBD1|TRBV2
TGTGCCAGCAGCCGACAGGGCGATTATGGCTACACCTTC
CASSRQGDYGYTF
>once|TRBJ1-1|.|TRBV4-1
TGCGCCAGCAGCCACCGACAGGAAGCTTTCTTT
CASSHRQEAFF
>once|TRBJ1-3|.|TRBV10-3
TGTGCCATCAGTGAGATTCGACTGCTCTCTGGAAACACCATATATTTT
CAISEIRLLSGNTIYF
>.|TRBJ2-3|.|TRBV3-1/TRBV3-2
TGTGCCAGCAGATACAGCGGAGCCCGCACAGATACGCAGTATTTT
CASRYSGARTDTQYF
>.|TRBJ2-7|.|TRBV27
TGTGCCAGCAGTTTCCGGGACACTACCTACGAGCAGTACTTC
CASSFRDTTYEQYF
>.|TRBJ1-4|.|TRBV7-7
TGTGCTAGCAGCCCCCGAGCGGGGGTTTTTGAAAAACTGTTTTTT
CASSPRAGVFEKLFF
>.|TRBJ2-6|.|TRBV5-4
TGTGCCAGCAGCTTGGGTGGTCGGTTCTCTGGGGCCAACGTCCTGACTTTC
CASSLGGRFSGANVLTF
>.|TRBJ1-2|.|TRBV6-2/TRBV6-3
TGTGCCAGCAGTGACCTGCGGGGGCAAGACTATGGCTACACCTTC
CASSDLRGQDYGYTF
>few|TRBJ2-2|TRBD1|TRBV2
TGTGCCAGCAGTTTCAGCCCGGGACAGGGGGCTCGGGAGCTGTTTTTT
CASSFSPGQGARELFF
>.|TRBJ2-1|TRBD2|TRBV4-3
TGCGCCAGCAGCCAAGACAAGCGGGGCAACTCCTACAATGAGCAGTTCTTC
CASSQDKRGNSYNEQFF
>.|TRBJ2-5|.|TRBV7-2
TGTGCCAGCAGCCCCGACAGCGTGGGAGAGACCCAGTACTTC
CASSPDSVGETQYF
>.|TRBJ1-4|TRBD1|TRBV7-2
TGTGCCAGCAGCGTTGGACAGGGAGTGTGGGAAAAACTGTTTTTT
CASSVGQGVWEKLFF
>.|TRBJ1-6|.|TRBV7-2
TGTGCCAGCAGCACCGCCCCGCCCAGGGTATCCTATAATTCACCCCTCCACTTT
CASSTAPPRVSYNSPLHF
>.|TRBJ2-4|.|TRBV3-1/TRBV3-2
TGTGCCAGCAGTAGCCAAGCCAAAAACATTCAGTACTTC
CASSSQAKNIQYF
>.|TRBJ1-4|TRBD1|TRBV30
TGTGCCTTGGACAGGGGGCTGGGGGATGAAAAACTGTTTTTT
CALDRGLGDEKLFF
>.|TRBJ2-7|.|TRBV5-1
TGCGCCAGCAGCTTGGTAGCCGGGAGCTCCTACGAGCAGTACTTC
CASSLVAGSSYEQYF
>.|TRBJ1-4|.|TRBV3-1/TRBV3-2
TGTGCCAGCAGCCAAGAGCAAGCTGAAAAACTGTTTTTT
CASSQEQAEKLFF
>.|TRBJ2-7|TRBD1|TRBV4-2
TGTGCCAGCAGCCAGGCCTCGGGACAGGGAGTCTACGAGCAGTACTTC
CASSQASGQGVYEQYF
>.|TRBJ2-7|TRBD1|TRBV2
TGTGCCAGCAGTGAAGCGTACCTCACAGGGGTCGAGCAGTACTTC
CASSEAYLTGVEQYF
>.|TRBJ1-3|TRBD1|TRBV2
TGTGCCAGCAGTGATGCCAGGGGGCTATCTGGAAACACCATATATTTT
CASSDARGLSGNTIYF
>once|TRBJ1-4|.|TRBV5-1
TGCGCCAGCAGCCAGGACAACCCTCTTAATGAAAAACTGTTTTTT
CASSQDNPLNEKLFF
>.|TRBJ2-2|.|TRBV19
TGTGCCAGTAGTATAGTCGGTAGCGGTTACGGGGAGCTGTTTTTT
CASSIVGSGYGELFF
>.|TRBJ1-4|TRBD1|TRBV5-6
TGTGCCAGCAGTCTTGGACAGGGGCATGGTGAGAATGAAAAACTGTTTTTT
CASSLGQGHGENEKLFF
>.|TRBJ1-3|.|TRBV7-6
TGTGCCAGCGCCCCGGGAACGTCGGGAAACACCATATATTTT
CASAPGTSGNTIYF
>.|TRBJ2-3|TRBD2|TRBV28
TGTGCCAGCAGTTTACCCAGCGGGGGGGATACGCAGTATTTT
CASSLPSGGDTQYF